A selection of T cell receptor beta chains follows, all from one sample in a study of graft-versus-host responses after intestinal transplantation. Data came from immunoSEQ multiplex PCR; TCRdb stores just in-frame clones and leaves some out. Of approximately 60,000 clones listed, around 86% are singletons. The sample here was ileum tissue, taken about 350 days after transplant. All receptors come from a human patient who received an intestinal transplant, so some T cells may come from the graft donor. Each CDR3 is given with its conserved first and last residue. Fields, in order: CDR3 length, V gene, D gene, J gene, clone size, CDR3 protein, CDR3 DNA. D genes are given only for firm matches. Size values are once, few and many counts, or a class for expanded clones, and some rows have none.

CDR3 length: 15; V gene: TRBV28; D gene: NA; J gene: TRBJ1-3; clone size: NA; CDR3 protein: CASSLSSRSGNTIYF; CDR3 DNA: TGTGCCAGCAGTTTAAGTTCCCGCTCTGGAAACACCATATATTTT
CDR3 length: 14; V gene: TRBV7-6; D gene: TRBD2; J gene: TRBJ2-7; clone size: NA; CDR3 protein: CASSLAGGSYEQYF; CDR3 DNA: TGTGCCAGCAGCTTAGCGGGAGGGTCCTACGAGCAGTACTTC
CDR3 length: 15; V gene: TRBV6-5; D gene: TRBD1; J gene: TRBJ1-4; clone size: NA; CDR3 protein: CASTPSGTGGEKLFF; CDR3 DNA: TGTGCCAGCACCCCTTCGGGGACAGGGGGGGAAAAACTGTTTTTT
CDR3 length: 17; V gene: TRBV7-9; D gene: NA; J gene: TRBJ2-7; clone size: NA; CDR3 protein: CASSSSFVQAFSYEQYF; CDR3 DNA: TGTGCCAGCAGCTCTTCATTCGTACAGGCCTTTAGCTACGAGCAGTACTTC
CDR3 length: 13; V gene: TRBV27; D gene: NA; J gene: TRBJ1-5; clone size: NA; CDR3 protein: CASSLSGVQPQHF; CDR3 DNA: TGTGCCAGCAGTTTATCAGGGGTTCAGCCCCAGCATTTT
CDR3 length: 17; V gene: TRBV5-6; D gene: NA; J gene: TRBJ2-5; clone size: NA; CDR3 protein: CASSLNQGFSFQETQYF; CDR3 DNA: TGTGCCAGCAGCTTGAACCAGGGGTTCAGTTTCCAAGAGACCCAGTACTTC
CDR3 length: 15; V gene: TRBV5-1; D gene: TRBD1; J gene: TRBJ1-2; clone size: NA; CDR3 protein: CASRDGVGQVEGYTF; CDR3 DNA: TGCGCCAGCAGGGACGGGGTTGGACAGGTGGAAGGCTACACCTTC
CDR3 length: 16; V gene: TRBV21-1; D gene: NA; J gene: TRBJ2-7; clone size: NA; CDR3 protein: CASSKVSGTPNYEQYF; CDR3 DNA: TGTGCCAGCAGCAAAGTAAGCGGGACCCCTAATTACGAGCAGTACTTC
CDR3 length: 19; V gene: TRBV30; D gene: NA; J gene: TRBJ2-6; clone size: NA; CDR3 protein: CAWKNLDKLLEKRANVLTF; CDR3 DNA: TGTGCCTGGAAAAACCTGGACAAGCTACTCGAAAAACGGGCCAACGTCCTGACTTTC
CDR3 length: 15; V gene: TRBV2; D gene: TRBD2; J gene: TRBJ2-7; clone size: NA; CDR3 protein: CASSEGRTSSYEQYF; CDR3 DNA: TGTGCCAGCAGTGAAGGGAGGACTAGCTCCTACGAGCAGTACTTC
CDR3 length: 18; V gene: TRBV2; D gene: NA; J gene: TRBJ1-3; clone size: once; CDR3 protein: CASSEARTRLGSGNTIYF; CDR3 DNA: TGTGCCAGCAGTGAAGCCCGGACACGACTAGGCTCTGGAAACACCATATATTTT
CDR3 length: 13; V gene: TRBV19; D gene: NA; J gene: TRBJ2-3; clone size: NA; CDR3 protein: CASSATSTDTQYF; CDR3 DNA: TGTGCCAGTAGTGCAACCAGCACAGATACGCAGTATTTT
CDR3 length: 14; V gene: TRBV13; D gene: NA; J gene: TRBJ2-7; clone size: NA; CDR3 protein: CASSPQDSSYEQYF; CDR3 DNA: TGTGCCAGCAGCCCCCAGGACAGCTCCTACGAGCAGTACTTC
CDR3 length: 15; V gene: TRBV5-6; D gene: TRBD1; J gene: TRBJ1-5; clone size: NA; CDR3 protein: CASSLSGQGNQPQHF; CDR3 DNA: TGTGCCAGCAGCCTGAGCGGACAGGGGAATCAGCCCCAGCATTTT
CDR3 length: 13; V gene: TRBV29-1; D gene: NA; J gene: TRBJ2-1; clone size: NA; CDR3 protein: CSVEVSDHNEQFF; CDR3 DNA: TGCAGCGTTGAAGTGTCCGATCACAATGAGCAGTTCTTC
CDR3 length: 15; V gene: TRBV6-5; D gene: TRBD1; J gene: TRBJ2-1; clone size: NA; CDR3 protein: CASSTPRDRAPKQFF; CDR3 DNA: TGTGCCAGCAGCACCCCGAGGGACAGGGCACCTAAGCAGTTCTTC
CDR3 length: 15; V gene: TRBV7-9; D gene: NA; J gene: TRBJ1-2; clone size: NA; CDR3 protein: CASSLETAGVNGYTF; CDR3 DNA: TGTGCCAGCAGCTTAGAAACCGCAGGGGTGAATGGCTACACCTTC
CDR3 length: 16; V gene: TRBV28; D gene: TRBD2; J gene: TRBJ2-3; clone size: NA; CDR3 protein: CASHHGAGLDIHTQYF; CDR3 DNA: TGTGCCAGCCACCATGGGGCGGGACTAGATATCCATACGCAGTATTTT
CDR3 length: 16; V gene: TRBV9; D gene: TRBD2; J gene: TRBJ2-5; clone size: NA; CDR3 protein: CASSPQGLAGKETQYF; CDR3 DNA: TGTGCCAGCAGCCCTCAGGGACTAGCGGGAAAAGAGACCCAGTACTTC
CDR3 length: 17; V gene: TRBV9; D gene: NA; J gene: TRBJ1-1; clone size: once; CDR3 protein: CASSPRRGSPMNTEAFF; CDR3 DNA: TGTGCCAGCAGCCCCCGGCGGGGGTCTCCTATGAACACTGAAGCTTTCTTT
CDR3 length: 16; V gene: TRBV6-5; D gene: NA; J gene: TRBJ2-6; clone size: NA; CDR3 protein: CASSYSSATGANVLTF; CDR3 DNA: TGTGCCAGCAGTTACTCGTCGGCCACTGGGGCCAACGTCCTGACTTTC
CDR3 length: 12; V gene: TRBV30; D gene: NA; J gene: TRBJ2-7; clone size: once; CDR3 protein: CAWTLGSYEQYF; CDR3 DNA: TGTGCCTGGACCCTAGGGTCCTACGAGCAGTACTTC
CDR3 length: 15; V gene: TRBV18; D gene: TRBD2; J gene: TRBJ2-1; clone size: NA; CDR3 protein: CASSRPLAGVFEQFF; CDR3 DNA: TGTGCCAGCTCTCGCCCACTAGCGGGAGTTTTTGAGCAGTTCTTC
CDR3 length: 13; V gene: TRBV6-1; D gene: NA; J gene: TRBJ2-7; clone size: NA; CDR3 protein: CASSERMVYEQYF; CDR3 DNA: TGTGCCAGCAGTGAAAGGATGGTTTACGAGCAGTACTTC
CDR3 length: 15; V gene: TRBV15; D gene: NA; J gene: TRBJ2-4; clone size: NA; CDR3 protein: CATSRQRGAKNIQYF; CDR3 DNA: TGTGCCACCAGCAGGCAAAGGGGGGCCAAAAACATTCAGTACTTC